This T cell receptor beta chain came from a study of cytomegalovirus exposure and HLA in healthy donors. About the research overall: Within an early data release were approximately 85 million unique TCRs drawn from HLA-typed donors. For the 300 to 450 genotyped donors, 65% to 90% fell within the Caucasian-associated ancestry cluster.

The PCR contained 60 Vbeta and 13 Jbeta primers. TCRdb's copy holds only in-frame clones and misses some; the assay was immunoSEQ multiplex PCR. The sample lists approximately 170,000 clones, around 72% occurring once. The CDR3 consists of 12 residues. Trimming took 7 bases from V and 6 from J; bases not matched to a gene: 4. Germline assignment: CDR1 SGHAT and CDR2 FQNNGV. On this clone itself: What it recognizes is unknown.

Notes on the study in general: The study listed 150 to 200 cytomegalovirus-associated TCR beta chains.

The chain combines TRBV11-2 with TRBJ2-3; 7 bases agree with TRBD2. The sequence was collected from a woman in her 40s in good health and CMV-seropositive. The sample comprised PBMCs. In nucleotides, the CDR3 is TGTGCCAGCACCCGGGGAGGGGATACGCAGTATTTT. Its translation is CASTRGGDTQYF.